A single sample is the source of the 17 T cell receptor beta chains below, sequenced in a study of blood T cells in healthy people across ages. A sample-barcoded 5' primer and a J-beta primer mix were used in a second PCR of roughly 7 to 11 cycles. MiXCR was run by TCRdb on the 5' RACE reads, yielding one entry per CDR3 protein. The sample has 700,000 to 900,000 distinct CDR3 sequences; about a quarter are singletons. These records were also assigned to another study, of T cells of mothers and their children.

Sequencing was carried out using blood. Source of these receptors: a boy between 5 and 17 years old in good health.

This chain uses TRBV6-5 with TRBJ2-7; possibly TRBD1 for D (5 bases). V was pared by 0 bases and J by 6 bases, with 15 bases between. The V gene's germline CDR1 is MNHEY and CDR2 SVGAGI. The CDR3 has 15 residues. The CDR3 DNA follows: TGTGCCAGCAGTTACTCGTCCGGTGGGGCGGCCGAGCAGTACTTC. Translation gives CASSYSSGGAAEQYF.

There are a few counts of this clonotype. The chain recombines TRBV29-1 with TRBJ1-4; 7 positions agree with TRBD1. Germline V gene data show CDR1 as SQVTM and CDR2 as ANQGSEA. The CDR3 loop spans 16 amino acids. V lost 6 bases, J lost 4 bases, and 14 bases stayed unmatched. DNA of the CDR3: TGCAGCGTGGGAGGAGGGGGCACGTCTAGTAATGAAAAACTGTTTTTT. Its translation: CSVGGGGTSSNEKLFF.

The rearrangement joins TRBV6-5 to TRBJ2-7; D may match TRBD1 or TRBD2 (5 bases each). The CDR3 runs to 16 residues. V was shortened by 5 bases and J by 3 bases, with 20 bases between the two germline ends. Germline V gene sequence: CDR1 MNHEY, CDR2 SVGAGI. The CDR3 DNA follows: TGTGCCAGCAGTCCTCCGAAGGGGCAAGAGGGCTACGAGCAGTACTTC. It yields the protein CASSPPKGQEGYEQYF.

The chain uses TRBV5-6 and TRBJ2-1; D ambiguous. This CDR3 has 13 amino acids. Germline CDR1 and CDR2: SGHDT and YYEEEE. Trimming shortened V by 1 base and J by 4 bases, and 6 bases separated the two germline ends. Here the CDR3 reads CASSLKQYNEQFF. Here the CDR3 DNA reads TGTGCCAGCAGCTTGAAACAGTACAATGAGCAGTTCTTC.

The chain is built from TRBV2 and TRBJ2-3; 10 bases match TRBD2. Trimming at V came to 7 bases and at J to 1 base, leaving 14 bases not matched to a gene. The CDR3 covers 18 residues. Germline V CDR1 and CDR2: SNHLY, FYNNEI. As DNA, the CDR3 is TGTGCCAGCATGGCAGGTCAAGCGGGGGGGCCTGGCACAGATACGCAGTATTTT. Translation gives CASMAGQAGGPGTDTQYF.

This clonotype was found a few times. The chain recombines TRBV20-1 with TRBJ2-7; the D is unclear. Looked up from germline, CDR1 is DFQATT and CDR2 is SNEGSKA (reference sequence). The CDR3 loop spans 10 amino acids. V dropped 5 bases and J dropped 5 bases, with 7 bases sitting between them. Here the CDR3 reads CSAWFDEQYF. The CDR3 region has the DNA TGCAGTGCTTGGTTCGACGAGCAGTACTTC.

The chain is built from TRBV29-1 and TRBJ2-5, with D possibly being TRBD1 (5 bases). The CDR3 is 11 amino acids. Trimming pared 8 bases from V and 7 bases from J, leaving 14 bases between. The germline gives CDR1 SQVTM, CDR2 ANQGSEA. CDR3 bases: TGCAGCCACCCAGAAGGGGTGACCCAGTACTTC. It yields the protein CSHPEGVTQYF.

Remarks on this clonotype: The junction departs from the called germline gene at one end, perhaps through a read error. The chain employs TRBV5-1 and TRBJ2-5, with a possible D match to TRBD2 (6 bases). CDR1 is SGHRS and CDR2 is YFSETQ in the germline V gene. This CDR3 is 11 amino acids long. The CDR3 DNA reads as TGCGCCAGCAGCCCCGGCGGGGAGGTGTTCTTC. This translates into CASSPGGEVFF. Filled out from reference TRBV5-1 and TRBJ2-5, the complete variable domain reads KAGVTQTPRYLIKTRGQQVTLSCSPISGHRSVSWYQQTPGQGLQFLFEYFSETQRNKGNFPGRFSGRQFSNSRSEMNVSTLELGDSALYLCASSPGGEVFFGPGTRLLVL.

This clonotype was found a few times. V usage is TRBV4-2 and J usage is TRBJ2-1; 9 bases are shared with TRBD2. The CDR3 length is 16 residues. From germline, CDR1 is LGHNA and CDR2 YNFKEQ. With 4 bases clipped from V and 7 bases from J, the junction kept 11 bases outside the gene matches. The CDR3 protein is CASSPSGGGALNEQFF. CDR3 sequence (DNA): TGTGCCAGCAGCCCCTCCGGCGGGGGGGCTTTAAATGAGCAGTTCTTC.

The CDR3 nucleotides read TGTGCCAGCAGTTACTCGTGGAGGGGGCGCAGGGGGAGCTCCTACGAGCAGTACTTC. Translation gives CASSYSWRGRRGSSYEQYF. This chain connects TRBV6-5 to TRBJ2-7; a possible D gene is TRBD1 (7 bases). V lost 0 bases to trimming and J lost 0 bases, with 21 bases between them. The germline gives CDR1 MNHEY, CDR2 SVGAGI. The CDR3 sequence is 19 residues long.

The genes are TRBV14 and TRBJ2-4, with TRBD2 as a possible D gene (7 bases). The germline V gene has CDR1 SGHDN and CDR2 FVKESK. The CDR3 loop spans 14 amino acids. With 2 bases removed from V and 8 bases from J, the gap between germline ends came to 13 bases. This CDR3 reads CASSQRGAGYIQYF. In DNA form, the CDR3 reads TGTGCCAGCAGCCAACGGGGGGCGGGATACATTCAGTACTTC. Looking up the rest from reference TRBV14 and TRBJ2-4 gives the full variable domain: EAGVTQFPSHSVIEKGQTVTLRCDPISGHDNLYWYRRVMGKEIKFLLHFVKESKQDESGMPNNRFLAERTGGTYSTLKVQPAELEDSGVYFCASSQRGAGYIQYFGAGTRLSVL.

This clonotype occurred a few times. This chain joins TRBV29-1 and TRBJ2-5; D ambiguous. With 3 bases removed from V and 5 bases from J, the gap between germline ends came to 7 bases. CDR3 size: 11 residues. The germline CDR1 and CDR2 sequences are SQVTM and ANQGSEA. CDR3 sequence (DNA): TGCAGCGTTGAGGCCAGGGAGACCCAGTACTTC. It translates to CSVEARETQYF. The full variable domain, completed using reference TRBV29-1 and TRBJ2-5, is SAVISQKPSRDICQRGTSLTIQCQVDSQVTMMFWYRQQPGQSLTLIATANQGSEATYESGFVIDKFPISRPNLTFSTLTVSNMSPEDSSIYLCSVEARETQYFGPGTRLLVL.

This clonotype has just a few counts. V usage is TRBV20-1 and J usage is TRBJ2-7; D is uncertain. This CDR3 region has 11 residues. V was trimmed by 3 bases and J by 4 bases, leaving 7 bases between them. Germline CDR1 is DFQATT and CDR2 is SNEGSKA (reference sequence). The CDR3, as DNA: TGCAGTGCTAGGGAATCTTACGAGCAGTACTTC. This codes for CSARESYEQYF.

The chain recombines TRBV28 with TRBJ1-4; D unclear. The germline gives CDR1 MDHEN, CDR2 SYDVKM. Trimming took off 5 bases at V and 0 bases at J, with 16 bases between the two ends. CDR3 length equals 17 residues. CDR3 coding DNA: TGTGCCAGCAGTCACCAGGACGGGTTTGCAACTAATGAAAAACTGTTTTTT. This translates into CASSHQDGFATNEKLFF.

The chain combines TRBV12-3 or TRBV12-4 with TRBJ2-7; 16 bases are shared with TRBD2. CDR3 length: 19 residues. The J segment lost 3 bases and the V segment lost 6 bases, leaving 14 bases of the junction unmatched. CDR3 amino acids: CASSLGGSGTSGGGYEQYF. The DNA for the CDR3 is TGTGCCAGCAGCCTAGGGGGATCCGGGACTAGCGGGGGGGGCTACGAGCAGTACTTC.

CDR3 coding DNA: TGCAGCGTACGCCTAGGTGAGCAGTTCTTC. Residues: CSVRLGEQFF. The rearrangement uses TRBV29-1 and TRBJ2-1; D ambiguous. This CDR3 region has 10 residues. Germline V gene lookup returns CDR1 SQVTM and CDR2 ANQGSEA. V was clipped by 6 bases and J by 9 bases, with 9 bases between them.

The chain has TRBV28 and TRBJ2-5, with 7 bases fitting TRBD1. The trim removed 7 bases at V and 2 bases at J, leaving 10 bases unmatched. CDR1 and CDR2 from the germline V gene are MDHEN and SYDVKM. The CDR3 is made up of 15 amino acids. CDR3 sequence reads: CASNIPGTDQETQYF. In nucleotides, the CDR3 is TGTGCCAGCAACATCCCCGGGACAGATCAAGAGACCCAGTACTTC.